This T cell receptor beta chain was sequenced in a study of Tregs in tolerant kidney transplant recipients. Generated by immunoSEQ multiplex PCR, the TCRdb table keeps only in-frame clones and is missing some. The sample has under 100,000 clones; approximately 94% are singletons. Findings and limits, study-wide: The small number of patients limits these findings pending further validation.

To note about this clone: Its antigen is still unknown.

The sample taken for sequencing was CD8+ T cells from blood. This clonotype was obtained from a human donor in good health.

The CDR3 DNA sequence: TGTGCCAGCAGCTCCCCTGGACGGGATAGGAACACCGGGGAGCTGTTTTTT. It codes for CASSSPGRDRNTGELFF. The chain carries TRBV7-6 and TRBJ2-2; perhaps TRBD2 as D (5 bases). Trimming took off 4 bases at V and 1 base at J, with 16 bases between the two ends. CDR3 size: 17 residues. Germline CDR1 reads SGHVS; CDR2 reads FNYEAQ.